One sample yielded the 23 T cell receptor beta chains listed below, sequenced in a study of PD-1 blockade in classical Hodgkin lymphoma. Time point here: newly diagnosed, previously untreated cHL patient sample. Sequencing used immunoSEQ multiplex PCR; TCRdb keeps in-frame clones, though not all of them. The table records some 70,000 clones, about 94% of them present only once. Sequenced input: peripheral blood mononuclear cells (PBMCs). These receptors all come from a human donor with classical Hodgkin lymphoma.

The rearrangement uses TRBV29-1 and TRBJ1-2; 8 bases agree with TRBD1. Germline V gene lookup returns CDR1 SQVTM and CDR2 ANQGSEA. Unmatched junction bases numbered 3, after V lost 7 bases and J lost 5 bases. CDR3 length equals 11 residues. The CDR3: CSATGGYGYTF. The DNA for the CDR3 is TGCAGCGCCACAGGGGGTTATGGCTACACCTTC.

The V call is TRBV5-6, the J call TRBJ2-7; 8 nucleotides align to TRBD1. Germline V gives CDR1 SGHDT, CDR2 YYEEEE. Trimming at V came to 0 bases and at J to 7 bases, leaving 9 bases not matched to a gene. This CDR3 contains 15 residues. The CDR3 DNA reads as TGTGCCAGCAGCTTGGGGGCGGCAGGGGGCAATGAGCAGTACTTC. It is translated as CASSLGAAGGNEQYF.

The chain recombines TRBV7-7 with TRBJ2-1, with 11 bases lining up with TRBD2. Germline V gene data show CDR1 as SSHAT and CDR2 as FNYEAQ (reference sequence). V gave up 5 bases and J gave up 9 bases; unmatched junction bases: 6. There are 14 residues in the CDR3. The CDR3: CASSPLAGDGEQFF. The CDR3 DNA reads as TGTGCCAGCAGCCCACTAGCGGGAGATGGTGAGCAGTTCTTC.

This rearrangement joins TRBV9 to TRBJ2-2, with 7 bases fitting TRBD1. Germline V gene data show CDR1 as SGDLS and CDR2 as YYNGEE. V was clipped by 0 bases and J by 6 bases; unmatched bases: 8. The CDR3 sequence is 16 residues long. Here the CDR3 DNA reads TGTGCCAGCAGCGTAGTGAGGGGGCTCGGCCCCGGGGAGCTGTTTTTT. It is translated as CASSVVRGLGPGELFF.

V and J are TRBV18 and TRBJ2-7; tentatively, D is TRBD2 (5 bases). Trimming took off 1 base at V and 0 bases at J, with 7 bases between the two ends. Germline lookup yields CDR1 KGHSH and CDR2 LQKENI. This CDR3 region has 14 residues. CDR3 loop: CASSPHGDSYEQYF. The CDR3 DNA sequence: TGTGCCAGCTCACCACACGGGGACTCCTACGAGCAGTACTTC.

The chain is built from TRBV19 and TRBJ2-3; the match to TRBD2 covers 13 bases. Losses at the gene ends were 5 bases for V and 5 bases for J; bases not matched to a gene: 7. The germline CDR1 and CDR2 sequences are LNHDA and SQIVND (reference sequence). The CDR3 is made up of 16 amino acids. In nucleotides, the CDR3 is TGTGCCAGTAGTCCAAGGACTAGCGGGAGTGTAGATACGCAGTATTTT. The encoded protein is CASSPRTSGSVDTQYF.

The V gene is TRBV2, the J gene TRBJ1-6; 7 bases line up with TRBD1. This CDR3 is built from 14 residues. V was clipped by 9 bases and J by 7 bases; unmatched bases: 9. Germline lookup yields CDR1 SNHLY and CDR2 FYNNEI. This CDR3 reads CARGGDSRNSPLHF. CDR3 sequence (DNA): TGTGCCAGAGGCGGGGACAGTCGAAATTCACCCCTCCACTTT.

J is TRBJ2-7 and V is TRBV18; TRBD2 matches 12 bases. J lost 1 base, V lost 1 base, and 8 bases had no gene match. The germline CDR1 and CDR2 sequences are KGHSH and LQKENI. The CDR3 is 18 residues long. CDR3 region: CASSPQASGGAESYEQYF. The CDR3 DNA reads as TGTGCCAGCTCACCACAGGCTAGCGGGGGGGCCGAGTCCTACGAGCAGTACTTC.

This chain connects TRBV10-3 to TRBJ2-5; TRBD2 matches 11 bases. V trimming: 5 bases; J trimming: 5 bases; junction bases outside the gene matches: 10. Germline CDR1 reads ENHRY; CDR2 reads SYGVKD. The CDR3 has 16 amino acids. The CDR3 sequence: CAISLSSGGAGETQYF. CDR3 coding DNA: TGTGCCATCAGTCTTAGTAGCGGGGGGGCCGGTGAGACCCAGTACTTC.

The chain couples TRBV6-5 to TRBJ1-1, with a weak D call TRBD1 (6 bases). The length of the CDR3 is 14 residues. Between the trimmed V and J ends, which lost 5 bases and 5 bases, there was a span of 15 bases. The germline V gene has CDR1 MNHEY and CDR2 SVGAGI. This chain's CDR3 is CASSRGAKWTEAFF. CDR3 sequence (DNA): TGTGCCAGCAGTAGGGGGGCAAAGTGGACTGAAGCTTTCTTT.

The CDR3 region is CASSGQPSNQPQHF. In nucleotides, the CDR3 is TGTGCCAGCAGTGGACAGCCTAGCAATCAGCCCCAGCATTTT. This chain links TRBV2 with TRBJ1-5; possibly TRBD1 for D (5 bases). From germline, CDR1 is SNHLY and CDR2 FYNNEI. This CDR3 spans 14 amino acids. V was clipped by 4 bases and J by 0 bases, with 7 bases between them.

This rearrangement joins TRBV28 to TRBJ2-7, with D uncertain. Deletions cut 8 bases from V and 3 bases from J, with 8 bases between. The CDR3 has 11 amino acids. Looked up from germline, CDR1 is MDHEN and CDR2 is SYDVKM. This CDR3 is CASSPGYEQYF. CDR3 coding DNA: TGTGCCAGCTCTCCGGGCTACGAGCAGTACTTC.

The rearrangement joins TRBV5-5 to TRBJ2-2; 9 bases align to TRBD2. Germline CDR1 is SGHKS and CDR2 is YYEKEE (reference sequence). V was clipped by 0 bases and J by 0 bases; unmatched bases: 9. CDR3 length equals 19 residues. The CDR3 coding sequence is TGTGCCAGCAGCTTGGTCGGTAGCGGGAGCGGGTCGAACACCGGGGAGCTGTTTTTT. Protein: CASSLVGSGSGSNTGELFF.

This chain connects TRBV7-2 to TRBJ2-1, with 7 nucleotides matching TRBD1. The CDR3 covers 16 residues. Germline V lookup: CDR1 SGHTA, CDR2 FQGNSA. J was trimmed by 2 bases and V by 3 bases; bases with no gene match: 7. The CDR3 spells CASSFHRGWPYNEQFF. In nucleotides, the CDR3 is TGTGCCAGCAGCTTTCACAGGGGCTGGCCCTACAATGAGCAGTTCTTC.

V gene TRBV29-1 combines with J gene TRBJ1-1, with 7 bases aligning to TRBD1. V trimming: 6 bases; J trimming: 4 bases; junction bases outside the gene matches: 5. CDR1 and CDR2 (germline): SQVTM, ANQGSEA. The CDR3 loop spans 12 amino acids. The CDR3 DNA is TGCAGCGTCGAGGGGGCCGTCACTGAAGCTTTCTTT. It encodes CSVEGAVTEAFF.

This clone showed up just a few times. V and J are TRBV27 and TRBJ2-7; TRBD2 matches 7 bases. Trimming took 5 bases from V and 6 from J; bases not matched to a gene: 16. This CDR3 spans 16 amino acids. Germline CDR1 MNHEY, CDR2 SMNVEV (reference sequence). CDR3 nucleotides: TGTGCCAGCAGTGCAACGCTAGCGGTCATGGGGGGCGAGCAGTACTTC. This gives the protein CASSATLAVMGGEQYF.

V is TRBV6-6 and J is TRBJ1-1; TRBD1 might be the D (6 bases). The CDR3 has 14 amino acids. V lost 10 bases and J lost 1, with 16 bases in between. CDR1 MNHNY and CDR2 SVGAGI come from the germline V gene (reference sequence). CDR3 in DNA: TGTGCCATCCAAGGGGGATCGGCGAACACTGAAGCTTTCTTT. Translated, it gives CAIQGGSANTEAFF.

This clone was counted a single time. The germline gene is not matched at one end of the junction; a read error may be the cause. The rearrangement joins TRBV7-2 to TRBJ2-1, with TRBD2 identical over 7 bases. The CDR3 runs 13 residues. The germline V gene has CDR1 SGHTA and CDR2 FQGNSA. The CDR3 DNA is TGTGCCAGCAGCCCCCTCCATTCCAGCGGGATGCTCTTC. This encodes CASSPLHSSGMLF. Together with reference TRBV7-2 and TRBJ2-1, the CDR3 gives the full variable domain: GAGVSQSPSNKVTEKGKDVELRCDPISGHTALYWYRQSLGQGLEFLIYFQGNSAPDKSGLPSDRFSAERTGGSVSTLTIQRTQQEDSAVYLCASSPLHSSGMLFGPGTRLTVL.

This clone has a single count. The rearrangement uses TRBV5-6 and TRBJ1-6, with 8 bases identical to TRBD1. The V and J ends lost 4 bases and 5 bases, in that order; junction bases with no gene match: 11. The CDR3 runs to 17 residues. From germline, CDR1 is SGHDT and CDR2 YYEEEE. The CDR3 sequence: CASSGGNRDRHNSPLHF. CDR3 bases: TGTGCCAGCAGCGGAGGAAACCGGGACAGGCATAATTCACCCCTCCACTTT.

The J gene is TRBJ1-3, the V gene TRBV4-2, with D tentatively TRBD1 (6 bases). The CDR3 covers 14 residues. From germline, CDR1 is LGHNA and CDR2 YNFKEQ. V was pared by 2 bases and J by 4 bases, with 9 bases between. The CDR3, as DNA: TGTGCCAGCAGCCAACGGGACATAGGAAACACCATATATTTT. It yields the protein CASSQRDIGNTIYF.

The chain combines TRBV19 with TRBJ2-7, with D perhaps TRBD1 or TRBD2 (5 bases each). V was trimmed by 9 bases and J by 1 base, leaving 16 bases between them. Germline CDR1 is LNHDA and CDR2 is SQIVND (reference sequence). There are 14 residues in the CDR3. CDR3 bases: TGTGCCAGCGGCCGGGGACGGGGATCCTACGAGCAGTACTTC. Its translation is CASGRGRGSYEQYF.

The chain has TRBV7-6 and TRBJ2-5; D call uncertain. The CDR3 runs 15 residues. Germline V lookup: CDR1 SGHVS, CDR2 FNYEAQ. Trimming pared 5 bases from V and 2 bases from J, leaving 15 bases between. The CDR3 region has the DNA TGTGCCAGCAGCCAAGGGTCACAGACACAAGAGACCCAGTACTTC. This codes for CASSQGSQTQETQYF.

This clone was observed once. J is TRBJ1-3 and V is TRBV6-5; D not resolved. The CDR3 loop spans 14 amino acids. CDR1 MNHEY and CDR2 SVGAGI come from the germline V gene. The germline V and J ends were trimmed by 0 bases and 4 bases, with 7 bases remaining between them. Here the CDR3 DNA reads TGTGCCAGCAGTTACTCCCTTCTGGGAAACACCATATATTTT. Translated: CASSYSLLGNTIYF.